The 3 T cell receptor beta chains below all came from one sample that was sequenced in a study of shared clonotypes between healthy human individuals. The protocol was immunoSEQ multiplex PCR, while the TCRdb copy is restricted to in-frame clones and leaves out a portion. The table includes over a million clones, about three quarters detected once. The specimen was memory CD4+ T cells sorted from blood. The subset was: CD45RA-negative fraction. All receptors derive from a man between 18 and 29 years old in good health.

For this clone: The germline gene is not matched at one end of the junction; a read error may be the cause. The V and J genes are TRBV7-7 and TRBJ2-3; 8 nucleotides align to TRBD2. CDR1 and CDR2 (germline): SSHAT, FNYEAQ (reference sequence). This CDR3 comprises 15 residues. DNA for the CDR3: TGTGCTAGCAGCGCACTCCGGGGGGGCGGTGATACGCAGTATTTT. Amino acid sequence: CASSALRGGGDTQYF.

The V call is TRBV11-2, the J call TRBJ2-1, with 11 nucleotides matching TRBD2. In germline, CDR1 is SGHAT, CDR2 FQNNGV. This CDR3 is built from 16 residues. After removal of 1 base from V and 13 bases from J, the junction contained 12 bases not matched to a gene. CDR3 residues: CASSLGGGTSGWRQFF. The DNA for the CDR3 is TGTGCCAGCAGCTTAGGGGGCGGGACTAGCGGCTGGAGACAGTTCTTC.

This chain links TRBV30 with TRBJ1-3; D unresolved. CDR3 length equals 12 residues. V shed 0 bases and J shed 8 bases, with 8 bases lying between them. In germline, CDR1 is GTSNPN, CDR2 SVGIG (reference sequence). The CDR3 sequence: CAWSVREYTIYF. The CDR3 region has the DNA TGTGCCTGGAGTGTAAGAGAGTACACCATATATTTT.